One T cell receptor (beta chain) is described in this entry. The study ran its PCR with 60 Vbeta and 13 Jbeta primers. The repertoire was sequenced with immunoSEQ multiplex PCR; TCRdb's copy has only in-frame clones and lacks some. This sample has some 150,000 clones, with about 70% found just once. The sample is drawn from a study of cytomegalovirus exposure and HLA in healthy donors. The CDR3 is made up of 12 amino acids. Germline V gives CDR1 SGHRS, CDR2 YFSETQ. Trimming stripped 0 bases from V and 3 bases from J, with 3 bases between. Sequenced input: PBMCs. The V gene is TRBV5-1, the J gene TRBJ2-5; D unclear. The TCR was taken from a woman aged 40 to 50 in good health and CMV-seronegative. The CDR3 loop reads CASSLAEETQYF. CDR3 DNA: TGCGCCAGCAGCTTGGCCGAAGAGACCCAGTACTTC.